The 3 T cell receptor beta chains listed next were all sequenced from one sample in a study of PD-L1 blockade in urothelial cancer. This table comes from immunoSEQ multiplex PCR, and its TCRdb copy is limited to in-frame clones, with some not included. The table has 50,000 or so clones, over 70% seen once; the top ten hold about 6%. Sequenced material: PBMCs, taken around atezolizumab (anti-PD-L1) treatment. Source of these receptors: a man aged 35 to 55 with urothelial cancer.

The rearrangement uses TRBV18 and TRBJ1-1, with D possibly TRBD1 on 6 matching bases. Germline V gene data show CDR1 as KGHSH and CDR2 as LQKENI. This CDR3 spans 14 amino acids. Trimming shortened V by 2 bases and J by 5 bases, and 12 bases separated the two germline ends. The chain's CDR3 is CASSPYSGETEAFF. The CDR3 DNA reads TGTGCCAGCTCACCATATTCAGGGGAAACTGAAGCTTTCTTT.

This chain joins TRBV7-9 and TRBJ2-2; D is ambiguous. The CDR3 consists of 15 residues. The germline V and J ends were trimmed by 3 bases and 6 bases, with 14 bases remaining between them. Germline-derived CDR1 and CDR2 are SEHNR and FQNEAQ (reference sequence). In DNA form, the CDR3 reads TGTGCCAGCAGCTTCGCACTAAGCAGCGCCGGGGAGCTGTTTTTT. Its protein is CASSFALSSAGELFF. The whole variable domain, filled in from reference TRBV7-9 and TRBJ2-2, reads DTGVSQNPRHKITKRGQNVTFRCDPISEHNRLYWYRQTLGQGPEFLTYFQNEAQLEKSRLLSDRFSAERPKGSFSTLEIQRTEQGDSAMYLCASSFALSSAGELFFGEGSRLTVL.

This chain uses TRBV28 with TRBJ2-3; D ambiguous. CDR1 MDHEN and CDR2 SYDVKM come from the germline V gene. CDR3 size: 12 residues. V lost 8 bases and J lost 4, with 10 bases in between. Written as DNA, the CDR3 is TGTGCCAGCGCCCTAGTGGCAGATACGCAGTATTTT. As protein: CASALVADTQYF.